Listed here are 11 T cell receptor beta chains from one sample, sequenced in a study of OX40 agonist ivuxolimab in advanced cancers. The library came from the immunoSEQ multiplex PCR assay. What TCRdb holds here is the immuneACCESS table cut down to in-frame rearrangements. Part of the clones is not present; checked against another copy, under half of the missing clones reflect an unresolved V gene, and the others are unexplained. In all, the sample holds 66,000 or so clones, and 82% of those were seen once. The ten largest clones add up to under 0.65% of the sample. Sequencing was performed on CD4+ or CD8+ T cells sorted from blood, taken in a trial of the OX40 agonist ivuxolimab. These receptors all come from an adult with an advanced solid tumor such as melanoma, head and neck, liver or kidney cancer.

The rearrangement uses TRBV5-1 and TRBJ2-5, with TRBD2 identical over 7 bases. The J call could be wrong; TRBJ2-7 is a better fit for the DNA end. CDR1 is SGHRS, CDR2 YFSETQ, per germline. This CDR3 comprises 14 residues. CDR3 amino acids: CASSAGVSSYEQYF. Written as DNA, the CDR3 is TGCGCCAGCAGTGCGGGGGTTAGTTCCTACGAGCAGTACTTC.

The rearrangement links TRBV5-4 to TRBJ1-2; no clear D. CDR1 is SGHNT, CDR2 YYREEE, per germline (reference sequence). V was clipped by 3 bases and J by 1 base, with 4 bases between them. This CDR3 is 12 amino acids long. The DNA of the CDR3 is TGTGCCAGCAGCTCCGGTAACTATGGCTACACCTTC. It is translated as CASSSGNYGYTF.

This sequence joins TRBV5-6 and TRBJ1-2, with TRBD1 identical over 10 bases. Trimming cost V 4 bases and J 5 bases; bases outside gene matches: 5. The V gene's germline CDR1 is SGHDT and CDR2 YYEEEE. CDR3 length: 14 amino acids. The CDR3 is CASSPDRGNYGYTF. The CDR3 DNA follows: TGTGCCAGCAGCCCGGACAGGGGGAATTATGGCTACACCTTC.

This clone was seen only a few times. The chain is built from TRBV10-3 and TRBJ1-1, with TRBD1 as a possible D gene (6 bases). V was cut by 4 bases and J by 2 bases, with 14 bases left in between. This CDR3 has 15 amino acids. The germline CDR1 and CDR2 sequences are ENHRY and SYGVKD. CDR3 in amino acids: CAISGTGHSNTEAFF. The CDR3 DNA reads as TGTGCCATCAGTGGGACGGGACATTCAAACACTGAAGCTTTCTTT.

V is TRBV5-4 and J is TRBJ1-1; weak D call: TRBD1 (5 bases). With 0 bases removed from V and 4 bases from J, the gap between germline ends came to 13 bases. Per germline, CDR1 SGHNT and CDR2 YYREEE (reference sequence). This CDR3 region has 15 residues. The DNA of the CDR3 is TGTGCCAGCAGCTTGGACACAGGCCGAGCCACTGAAGCTTTCTTT. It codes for CASSLDTGRATEAFF. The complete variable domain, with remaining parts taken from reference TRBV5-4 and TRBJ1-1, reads ETGVTQSPTHLIKTRGQQVTLRCSSQSGHNTVSWYQQALGQGPQFIFQYYREEENGRGNFPPRFSGLQFPNYSSELNVNALELDDSALYLCASSLDTGRATEAFFGQGTRLTVV.

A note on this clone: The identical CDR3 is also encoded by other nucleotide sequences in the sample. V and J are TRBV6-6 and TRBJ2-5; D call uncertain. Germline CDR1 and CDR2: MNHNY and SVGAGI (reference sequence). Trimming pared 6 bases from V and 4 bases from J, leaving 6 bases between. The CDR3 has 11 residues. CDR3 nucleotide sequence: TGTGCCAGCAGGAAGGGAGAGACCCAGTACTTC. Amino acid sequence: CASRKGETQYF.

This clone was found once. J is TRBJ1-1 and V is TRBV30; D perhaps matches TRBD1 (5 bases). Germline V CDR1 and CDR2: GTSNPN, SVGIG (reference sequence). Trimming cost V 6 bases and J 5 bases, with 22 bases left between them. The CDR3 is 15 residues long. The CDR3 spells CACGGGAPRPTEAFF. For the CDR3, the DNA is TGTGCCTGCGGAGGCGGGGCGCCTAGACCGACTGAAGCTTTCTTT.

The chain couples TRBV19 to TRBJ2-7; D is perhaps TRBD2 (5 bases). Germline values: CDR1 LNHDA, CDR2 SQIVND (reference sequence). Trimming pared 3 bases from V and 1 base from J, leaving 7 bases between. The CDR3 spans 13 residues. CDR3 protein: CASSISVSYEQYF. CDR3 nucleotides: TGTGCCAGTAGTATTAGCGTGTCCTACGAGCAGTACTTC.

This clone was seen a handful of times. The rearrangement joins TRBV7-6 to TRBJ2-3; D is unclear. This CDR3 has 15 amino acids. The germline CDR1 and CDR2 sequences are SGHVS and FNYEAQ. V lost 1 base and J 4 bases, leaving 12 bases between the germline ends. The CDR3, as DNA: TGTGCCAGCAGCTTAGACGCGCCGAGCCCAGATACGCAGTATTTT. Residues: CASSLDAPSPDTQYF.

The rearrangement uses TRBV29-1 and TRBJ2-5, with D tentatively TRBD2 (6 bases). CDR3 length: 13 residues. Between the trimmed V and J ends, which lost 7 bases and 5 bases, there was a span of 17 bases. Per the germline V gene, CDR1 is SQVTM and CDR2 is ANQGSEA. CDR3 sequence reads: CSAGGATGETQYF. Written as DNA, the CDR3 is TGCAGCGCCGGAGGGGCAACGGGGGAGACCCAGTACTTC.

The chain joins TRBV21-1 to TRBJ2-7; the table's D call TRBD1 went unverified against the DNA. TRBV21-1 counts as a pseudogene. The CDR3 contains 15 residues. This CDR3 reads CASSKEARVSYEQYF. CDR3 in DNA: TGTGCCAGCAGCAAAGAGGCCAGGGTGTCCTACGAGCAGTACTTC.